These 10 T cell receptor beta chains were all obtained from the same sample, sequenced in a study of blood T cell repertoires in COVID-19. The protocol was immunoSEQ multiplex PCR, while the TCRdb copy is restricted to in-frame clones and leaves out a portion. The sample contains 50,000 to 60,000 clones, around 82% of which appear only once. The sequencing input was peripheral blood. These receptors were collected from a woman of 80 years or more with COVID-19, enrolled during active disease.

This chain uses TRBV5-8 with TRBJ2-3, with 9 bases that match TRBD1. This CDR3 has 16 amino acids. Germline-derived CDR1 and CDR2 are SGHTS and YDEGEE. Trimming at V came to 4 bases and at J to 4 bases, leaving 10 bases not matched to a gene. DNA of the CDR3: TGTGCCAGCAGCCGCGGGACAGGGAGAGGGGCAGATACGCAGTATTTT. This codes for CASSRGTGRGADTQYF.

The V and J genes are TRBV28 and TRBJ2-5; 11 bases are shared with TRBD2. The length of the CDR3 is 15 residues. V gave up 7 bases and J gave up 4 bases; unmatched junction bases: 8. Germline V gives CDR1 MDHEN, CDR2 SYDVKM. The CDR3 sequence: CASNPSLAGVETQYF. The CDR3, as DNA: TGTGCCAGCAACCCTTCACTAGCGGGAGTAGAGACCCAGTACTTC.

The gene calls are TRBV25-1 and TRBJ2-7; 8 nucleotides match TRBD2. The J segment lost 2 bases and the V segment lost 6 bases, leaving 6 bases of the junction unmatched. This CDR3 is built from 14 residues. Germline CDR1 and CDR2: MGHDK and SYGVNS. CDR3 nucleotides: TGTGCCAGCAGCTTAGCGGGACGAACCTACGAGCAGTACTTC. Residues: CASSLAGRTYEQYF.

The genes are TRBV18 and TRBJ1-1, with TRBD1 matching 8 bases. Trimming cost V 5 bases and J 5 bases; bases outside gene matches: 10. The CDR3 covers 15 residues. Per the germline V gene, CDR1 is KGHSH and CDR2 is LQKENI. This chain's CDR3 is CASSTIQGGRTEAFF. The CDR3 bases are TGTGCCAGCTCAACTATACAGGGGGGTCGGACTGAAGCTTTCTTT.

This clone appeared a few times. This sequence joins TRBV14 and TRBJ2-7, with D possibly being TRBD1 (5 bases). Trimming took off 2 bases at V and 4 bases at J, with 15 bases between the two ends. The CDR3 spans 15 residues. Per germline, CDR1 SGHDN and CDR2 FVKESK. The CDR3 nucleotides read TGTGCCAGCAGCCAACACCCCGACCAGGGATACGAGCAGTACTTC. It is translated as CASSQHPDQGYEQYF.

Only a few counts were recorded for this clone. The V gene is TRBV7-9, the J gene TRBJ2-3, with D possibly TRBD2 on 6 matching bases. The CDR3 is 17 amino acids. Trimming cost V 4 bases and J 6 bases, with 23 bases left between them. The germline V gene encodes CDR1 SEHNR and CDR2 FQNEAQ (reference sequence). The CDR3 spells CASSSQIAVGAPDTQYF. The CDR3, as DNA: TGTGCCAGCAGCTCCCAAATAGCGGTAGGAGCTCCCGATACGCAGTATTTT.

This CDR3 reads CASSPPYRGGTEAFF. In DNA form, the CDR3 reads TGTGCCAGCAGTCCACCCTACAGGGGCGGCACTGAAGCTTTCTTT. The V and J genes are TRBV28 and TRBJ1-1; TRBD1 matches 7 bases. The V gene end was trimmed by 5 bases and the J gene end by 4 bases; junction bases not matched to a gene: 10. The CDR3 spans 15 residues. In germline, CDR1 is MDHEN, CDR2 SYDVKM.

The V and J genes are TRBV27 and TRBJ1-2; maybe TRBD1 (6 bases). The CDR3 extends over 13 amino acids. Per germline, CDR1 MNHEY and CDR2 SMNVEV (reference sequence). V was trimmed by 4 bases and J by 6 bases, leaving 12 bases between them. CDR3 amino acids: CASSSTDRNGYTF. The CDR3 nucleotides read TGTGCCAGCAGTTCTACGGACAGAAATGGCTACACCTTC.

The chain carries TRBV10-3 and TRBJ2-2; 9 bases match TRBD1. Germline CDR1 ENHRY, CDR2 SYGVKD. The CDR3 sequence is 15 residues long. V lost 4 bases, J lost 10 bases, and 10 bases stayed unmatched. The CDR3 here is CAISVTITGGAELFF. For the CDR3, the DNA is TGTGCCATCAGTGTGACGATTACAGGGGGCGCGGAGCTGTTTTTT.

The chain couples TRBV13 to TRBJ2-2; D perhaps matches TRBD2 (6 bases). Germline V lookup: CDR1 PRHDT, CDR2 FYEKMQ (reference sequence). This CDR3 region has 18 residues. The V end was cut by 5 bases, the J end by 3 bases, with 22 bases between. CDR3 residues: CASSLSGSGRRDTGELFF. The CDR3 nucleotides are TGTGCCAGCAGCCTAAGCGGGTCGGGGCGGAGGGACACCGGGGAGCTGTTTTTT.